These 28 T cell receptor beta chains share one sample of origin, sequenced in a study of blood T cell repertoires in COVID-19. Assay: immunoSEQ multiplex PCR; the TCRdb copy retains only in-frame clones and omits some. The sample carries approximately 300,000 clones, 83% recorded once. Sequencing was carried out using peripheral blood. The receptors stem from a woman in her forties or fifties with acute or convalescent COVID-19.

The chain carries TRBV24-1 and TRBJ2-2; D perhaps matches TRBD1 (7 bases). Germline CDR1 reads KGHDR; CDR2 reads SFDVKD. The CDR3 totals 17 residues. Trimming cost V 2 bases and J 5 bases, with 17 bases left between them. The DNA of the CDR3 is TGTGCCACCAGTGATTCCAGGGGGTCTGGGAGGACCGGGGAGCTGTTTTTT. It codes for CATSDSRGSGRTGELFF.

The V gene is TRBV6-5, the J gene TRBJ2-1, with 7 bases fitting TRBD2. The V gene end was trimmed by 6 bases and the J gene end by 3 bases; junction bases not matched to a gene: 8. CDR1 MNHEY and CDR2 SVGAGI come from the germline V gene. This CDR3 has 15 residues. CDR3 bases: TGTGCCAGCAGCCTAGCGGCGATCGACTACAATGAGCAGTTCTTC. This sequence encodes CASSLAAIDYNEQFF.

This chain uses TRBV18 with TRBJ2-2; D may be TRBD2 (5 bases). In germline, CDR1 is KGHSH, CDR2 LQKENI. The CDR3 extends over 14 amino acids. Trimming shortened V by 2 bases and J by 3 bases, and 7 bases separated the two germline ends. The CDR3 protein is CASSPGSDTGELFF. CDR3 DNA: TGTGCCAGCTCACCAGGGAGTGACACCGGGGAGCTGTTTTTT.

This clone was found a few times. This chain connects TRBV5-1 to TRBJ2-1, with 11 nucleotides matching TRBD2. CDR1 is SGHRS, CDR2 YFSETQ, per germline. There are 18 residues in the CDR3. V lost 0 bases and J lost 5; bases outside the gene matches: 10. The CDR3 protein is CASSLEAPGTSGNNEQFF. In nucleotides, the CDR3 is TGCGCCAGCAGCTTGGAAGCCCCCGGGACTAGCGGAAACAATGAGCAGTTCTTC.

Concerning this clone itself: Additional DNA sequences in this sample encode the identical CDR3. The chain employs TRBV12-3 or TRBV12-4 and TRBJ2-2; 7 bases are shared with TRBD1. The CDR3 sequence is 13 residues long. V trimming: 3 bases; J trimming: 5 bases; junction bases outside the gene matches: 0. This chain's CDR3 is CASSFRGTGELFF. The CDR3 coding sequence is TGTGCCAGCAGTTTCAGGGGGACCGGGGAGCTGTTTTTT.

The genes are TRBV19 and TRBJ2-7; 9 bases fit TRBD1. V lost 5 bases and J lost 2; bases outside the gene matches: 13. CDR3 length: 17 residues. The germline V gene encodes CDR1 LNHDA and CDR2 SQIVND (reference sequence). CDR3 DNA: TGTGCCAGTAGTTCGGGACAGGGATTAAATTGGCCCTACGAGCAGTACTTC. Its translation is CASSSGQGLNWPYEQYF.

V and J are TRBV10-3 and TRBJ1-2, with 7 positions matching TRBD1. The junction had 9 bases not matched to a gene; V was cut back by 8 bases and J by 6 bases. Per the germline V gene, CDR1 is ENHRY and CDR2 is SYGVKD. The CDR3 extends over 13 amino acids. DNA of the CDR3: TGTGCCATCTCGTACAGGGGATCCCATGGCTACACCTTC. Translation: CAISYRGSHGYTF.

In this sample, this clone turned up once. CDR3 sequence reads: CASSLAVPTAGTDGYTF. Written as DNA, the CDR3 is TGCGCCAGCAGCTTGGCCGTCCCCACGGCAGGGACAGACGGCTACACCTTC. The V call is TRBV5-1, the J call TRBJ1-2; the match to TRBD1 covers 7 bases. Germline CDR1 and CDR2: SGHRS and YFSETQ. V was clipped by 0 bases and J by 8 bases; unmatched bases: 16. CDR3 size: 17 residues.

The chain has TRBV13 and TRBJ2-7; the match to TRBD2 covers 8 bases. The germline gives CDR1 PRHDT, CDR2 FYEKMQ (reference sequence). Trimming at V came to 1 base and at J to 5 bases, leaving 7 bases not matched to a gene. The CDR3 sequence is 15 residues long. The CDR3 DNA follows: TGTGCCAGCAGCTTAGCGAGCGGGAGTCGAAACGAGCAGTACTTC. It translates to CASSLASGSRNEQYF. The complete variable domain, with remaining parts taken from reference TRBV13 and TRBJ2-7, reads AAGVIQSPRHLIKEKRETATLKCYPIPRHDTVYWYQQGPGQDPQFLISFYEKMQSDKGSIPDRFSAQQFSDYHSELNMSSLELGDSALYFCASSLASGSRNEQYFGPGTRLTVT.

The chain links TRBV19 to TRBJ1-5; TRBD1 agrees at 9 bases. Trimming removed 5 bases from V and 4 bases from J; junction bases left unmatched: 6. CDR1 and CDR2 (germline): LNHDA, SQIVND (reference sequence). The CDR3 covers 15 residues. The CDR3 region is CASSPRQGVNQPQHF. The CDR3 DNA reads TGTGCCAGTAGTCCCAGACAGGGGGTTAATCAGCCCCAGCATTTT.

This chain connects TRBV30 to TRBJ1-1; D is undetermined. The germline V gene has CDR1 GTSNPN and CDR2 SVGIG (reference sequence). Trimming stripped 2 bases from V and 1 base from J, with 8 bases between. The CDR3 is 13 amino acids. The CDR3 DNA follows: TGTGCCTGGAGTCCGAATAGGAACACTGAAGCTTTCTTT. As protein: CAWSPNRNTEAFF. The variable domain in full, completed from reference TRBV30 and TRBJ1-1, reads SQTIHQWPATLVQPVGSPLSLECTVEGTSNPNLYWYRQAAGRGLQLLFYSVGIGQISSEVPQNLSASRPQDRQFILSSKKLLLSDSGFYLCAWSPNRNTEAFFGQGTRLTVV.

This sequence joins TRBV29-1 and TRBJ1-1; D is perhaps TRBD1 (6 bases). The germline gives CDR1 SQVTM, CDR2 ANQGSEA. The V end lost 6 bases, the J end lost 1 base, and 12 bases lay between the germline ends. The CDR3 length is 13 residues. CDR3 in amino acids: CSVGAGPNTEAFF. CDR3 in DNA: TGCAGCGTGGGGGCAGGACCGAACACTGAAGCTTTCTTT.

This clone was found once. V usage is TRBV19 and J usage is TRBJ2-7; TRBD2 is a possible D gene (5 bases). Trimming took 4 bases from V and 0 from J, leaving 13 bases between them. CDR3 length: 15 amino acids. Germline lookup yields CDR1 LNHDA and CDR2 SQIVND (reference sequence). The CDR3 DNA is TGTGCCAGTAGTAAGGGAGCGGAGATCTCCTACGAGCAGTACTTC. This codes for CASSKGAEISYEQYF.

This clone was observed a single time. The CDR3 DNA follows: TGCGCCAGCAGCCAAGTGATTGGGGCACTGAACACTGAAGCTTTCTTT. Its translation: CASSQVIGALNTEAFF. The rearrangement links TRBV4-1 to TRBJ1-1; possible D gene TRBD1, 5 bases. Trimming stripped 1 base from V and 0 bases from J, with 12 bases between. The germline V gene encodes CDR1 MGHRA and CDR2 YSYEKL. This CDR3 contains 16 residues.

J is TRBJ2-7 and V is TRBV27, with TRBD1 identical over 7 bases. The V gene end was trimmed by 4 bases and the J gene end by 3 bases; junction bases not matched to a gene: 3. Germline V CDR1 and CDR2: MNHEY, SMNVEV (reference sequence). The CDR3 extends over 13 amino acids. CDR3 sequence (DNA): TGTGCCAGCAGTTGGGGACAGCACTACGAGCAGTACTTC. Its protein product is CASSWGQHYEQYF.

The CDR3 nucleotides are TGTGCCAGCAGCAAAACACCAAGGGGCAATGAGCAGTTCTTC. This translates into CASSKTPRGNEQFF. This chain joins TRBV21-1 and TRBJ2-1; the table's D call, TRBD1, has no DNA check behind it. TRBV21-1 counts as a pseudogene. The CDR3 totals 14 residues.

Comment on this clone: The same CDR3 can be traced to other DNA sequences in this sample. The chain carries TRBV28 and TRBJ1-3; 7 nucleotides agree with TRBD1. Unmatched junction bases numbered 3, after V lost 5 bases and J lost 2 bases. The CDR3 covers 14 residues. From germline, CDR1 is MDHEN and CDR2 SYDVKM. CDR3: CASSDGTAGNTIYF. CDR3 nucleotides: TGTGCCAGCAGTGATGGGACAGCTGGAAACACCATATATTTT.

The V call is TRBV5-4, the J call TRBJ2-5; 7 bases align to TRBD1. The CDR3 spans 14 residues. The germline CDR1 and CDR2 sequences are SGHNT and YYREEE (reference sequence). V shed 1 base, J shed 4 bases, and the junction held 4 bases outside the gene matches. The CDR3 spells CASSLWAGGETQYF. The DNA for the CDR3 is TGTGCCAGCAGCTTGTGGGCAGGGGGAGAGACCCAGTACTTC.

V gene TRBV7-6 combines with J gene TRBJ1-1; TRBD1 agrees at 12 bases. From germline, CDR1 is SGHVS and CDR2 FNYEAQ. The ends lost 3 bases at V and 3 bases at J; junction bases unmatched: 8. This CDR3 has 17 residues. CDR3 in amino acids: CASSLAGTGGPHTEAFF. The CDR3 nucleotides read TGTGCCAGCAGCTTGGCCGGGACAGGGGGCCCGCACACTGAAGCTTTCTTT.

The rearrangement joins TRBV6-2 or TRBV6-3 to TRBJ1-2, with TRBD1 matching over 7 bases. CDR1 and CDR2 from the germline V gene are MNHEY and SVGEGT. Trimming cost V 0 bases and J 6 bases; bases outside gene matches: 7. The CDR3 consists of 15 residues. The CDR3 region has the DNA TGTGCCAGCAGTTACTCGCCCCGGACAGGAGATGGCTACACCTTC. Translation gives CASSYSPRTGDGYTF.

CDR3 sequence: CAIRPGLATDTQYF. The CDR3 DNA reads as TGTGCCATCAGACCGGGACTAGCGACAGATACGCAGTATTTT. The chain couples TRBV10-3 to TRBJ2-3, with 10 bases matching TRBD2. The CDR3 loop spans 14 amino acids. With 6 bases clipped from V and 3 bases from J, the junction kept 3 bases outside the gene matches. Germline CDR1 and CDR2: ENHRY and SYGVKD.

As to this clone: This sample also contains other DNA sequences that code for the same CDR3. This chain connects TRBV6-5 to TRBJ2-2, with a weak D call TRBD1 (5 bases). Per the germline V gene, CDR1 is MNHEY and CDR2 is SVGAGI. The V end lost 5 bases, the J end lost 1 base, and 8 bases lay between the germline ends. CDR3 length equals 14 residues. The CDR3 loop is CASSRDRNTGELFF. The CDR3 bases are TGTGCCAGCAGTAGAGACAGGAACACCGGGGAGCTGTTTTTT.

V gene TRBV20-1 combines with J gene TRBJ2-1; possible D gene TRBD2, 5 bases. In germline, CDR1 is DFQATT, CDR2 SNEGSKA (reference sequence). There are 11 residues in the CDR3. V was clipped by 5 bases and J by 7 bases, with 9 bases between them. This CDR3 is CSAELVNEQFF. For the CDR3, the DNA is TGCAGTGCTGAACTAGTTAATGAGCAGTTCTTC.

This chain uses TRBV5-1 with TRBJ2-2, with D possibly TRBD1 on 5 matching bases. CDR1 SGHRS and CDR2 YFSETQ come from the germline V gene. The V and J ends lost 0 bases and 0 bases respectively, with 12 bases between them. There are 17 residues in the CDR3. This CDR3 is CASSLGPETANTGELFF. In nucleotides, the CDR3 is TGCGCCAGCAGCTTGGGCCCTGAGACAGCGAACACCGGGGAGCTGTTTTTT.

The chain joins TRBV7-2 to TRBJ1-1, with a tentative D call TRBD1 (6 bases). Trimming took off 1 base at V and 10 bases at J, with 13 bases between the two ends. The CDR3 sequence is 13 residues long. Germline values: CDR1 SGHTA, CDR2 FQGNSA. The CDR3 DNA sequence: TGTGCCAGCAGCTTAGAAAACAGGGTGGGAGCTTTCTTT. Its protein product is CASSLENRVGAFF.

This clone was counted a single time. The J gene is TRBJ2-1, the V gene TRBV29-1, with D possibly matching TRBD2 (6 bases). The germline CDR1 and CDR2 sequences are SQVTM and ANQGSEA. Trimming cost V 7 bases and J 8 bases, with 15 bases left between them. The CDR3 is 12 residues long. The CDR3 DNA follows: TGCAGCGCTTTCGGGACTGGCGATGAGCAGTTCTTC. Amino acids: CSAFGTGDEQFF.

This chain connects TRBV14 to TRBJ2-1; the D is unclear. CDR3 size: 13 residues. Trimming left V 1 base short and J 7 bases short, with 8 bases between. CDR1 and CDR2 (germline): SGHDN, FVKESK. CDR3 DNA: TGTGCCAGCAGCCAAGTGATCCGGAATGAGCAGTTCTTC. Protein: CASSQVIRNEQFF.

The chain employs TRBV13 and TRBJ1-1, with D tentatively TRBD1 (5 bases). Trimming left V 5 bases short and J 6 bases short, with 13 bases between. CDR1 is PRHDT, CDR2 FYEKMQ, per germline (reference sequence). The CDR3 length is 13 residues. DNA of the CDR3: TGTGCCAGCAGCCTGGGACGGAGGGCTGAAGCTTTCTTT. Protein product: CASSLGRRAEAFF.